This T cell receptor (beta chain) was observed in a study of blood T cell repertoires in COVID-19. For the study at large: The analysed material was cDNA or gDNA that came from T cells, B-cell-depleted T cells, or PBMCs.

This CDR3 has 16 residues. V dropped 0 bases and J dropped 3; count of bases not matched to a gene: 6. CDR1 and CDR2 (germline): SGHRS, YFSETQ. Participant reports of clinical history set cohort assignment. Exposed study participants had met a COVID-19 case within 2 weeks before entry. Repertoires were generated with immunoSEQ multiplex PCR, while TCRdb's copy carries only in-frame clones and drops some. This sample has 270,000 or so clones, with 80% to 95% found just once. Sequencing input: PBMCs or T cells enriched from blood (not recorded which). The source is a man in his forties who had been exposed to COVID-19. This chain uses TRBV5-1 with TRBJ2-7, with 10 positions matching TRBD2. The DNA of the CDR3 is TGCGCCAGCAGCTTGGCCAGCACTAGCGGGGACTACGAGCAGTACTTC. It codes for CASSLASTSGDYEQYF. The variable domain in full, completed from reference TRBV5-1 and TRBJ2-7, reads KAGVTQTPRYLIKTRGQQVTLSCSPISGHRSVSWYQQTPGQGLQFLFEYFSETQRNKGNFPGRFSGRQFSNSRSEMNVSTLELGDSALYLCASSLASTSGDYEQYFGPGTRLTVT.